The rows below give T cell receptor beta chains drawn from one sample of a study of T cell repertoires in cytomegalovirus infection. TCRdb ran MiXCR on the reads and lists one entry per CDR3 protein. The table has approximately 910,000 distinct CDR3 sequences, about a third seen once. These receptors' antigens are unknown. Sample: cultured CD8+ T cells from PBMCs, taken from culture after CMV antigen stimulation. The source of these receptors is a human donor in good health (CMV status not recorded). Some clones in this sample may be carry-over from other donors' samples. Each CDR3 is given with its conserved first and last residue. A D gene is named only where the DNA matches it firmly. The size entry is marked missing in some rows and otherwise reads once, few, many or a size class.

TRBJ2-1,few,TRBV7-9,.,CASRFPGYNEQFF,TGTGCCAGCAGGTTCCCCGGGTACAATGAGCAGTTCTTC
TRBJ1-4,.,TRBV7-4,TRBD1,CASSVGQGATNEKLFF,TGTGCCAGCAGCGTCGGACAGGGAGCAACTAATGAAAAACTGTTTTTT
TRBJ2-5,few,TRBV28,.,CASSLTSGHFVGETQYF,TGTGCCAGCAGTTTAACCTCCGGGCACTTTGTTGGGGAGACCCAGTACTTC
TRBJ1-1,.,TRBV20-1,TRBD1,CSARDRDRPGTEAFF,TGCAGTGCTAGAGATAGGGACAGGCCGGGAACTGAAGCTTTCTTT
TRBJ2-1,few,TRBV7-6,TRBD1,CASSFGTETYNEQFF,TGTGCCAGCAGCTTCGGGACAGAAACTTACAATGAGCAGTTCTTC
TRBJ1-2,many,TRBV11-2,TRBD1,CASSLKPGTGPNYGYTF,TGTGCCAGCAGCTTAAAACCCGGGACAGGGCCTAACTATGGCTACACCTTC
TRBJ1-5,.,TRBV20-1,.,CSARMKDNQPQHF,TGCAGTGCTAGGATGAAGGACAATCAGCCCCAGCATTTT
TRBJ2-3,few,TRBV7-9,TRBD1,CASSLRDRFPDTQYF,TGTGCCAGCAGCTTAAGGGACAGATTTCCAGATACGCAGTATTTT
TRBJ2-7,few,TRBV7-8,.,CASSHSGGPLHF,TGTGCCAGCAGCCACAGCGGAGGGCCCCTTCACTTC
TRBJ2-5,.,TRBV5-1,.,CASSLLVTETQYF,TGCGCCAGCAGCTTATTGGTGACCGAGACCCAGTACTTC
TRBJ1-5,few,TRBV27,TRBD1,CASGKQGANQPQHF,TGTGCCAGCGGAAAACAGGGGGCGAATCAGCCCCAGCATTTT
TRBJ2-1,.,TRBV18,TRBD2,CATAPAGGGYNEQFF,TGTGCCACCGCTCCCGCGGGGGGAGGTTACAATGAGCAGTTCTTC
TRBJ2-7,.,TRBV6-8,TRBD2,CASTPGGFSYEQYF,TGTGCCAGCACCCCCGGGGGGTTTTCCTACGAGCAGTACTTC
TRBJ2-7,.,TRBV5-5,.,CASSLAARLLDEQYF,TGTGCCAGCAGCTTGGCGGCGAGGTTGTTGGACGAGCAGTACTTC
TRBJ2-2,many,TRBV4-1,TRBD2,CASSMTGGRTGELFF,TGCGCCAGCAGCATGACGGGGGGGCGTACCGGGGAGCTGTTTTTT
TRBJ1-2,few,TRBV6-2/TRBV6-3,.,CASSYIDDLYGYTF,TGTGCCAGCAGTTACATCGATGACCTCTATGGCTACACCTTC
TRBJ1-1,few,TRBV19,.,CATSETPMNTEAFF,TGTGCCACCTCCGAGACTCCTATGAACACTGAAGCTTTCTTT
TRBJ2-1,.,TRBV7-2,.,CASSQKRVGLVGANSYNEQFF,TGTGCCAGCAGCCAAAAGCGCGTAGGACTAGTGGGGGCAAACTCCTACAATGAGCAGTTCTTC
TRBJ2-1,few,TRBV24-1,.,CATSETDGRTSYNEQFF,TGTGCCACCAGTGAGACGGACGGCAGGACATCCTACAATGAGCAGTTCTTC
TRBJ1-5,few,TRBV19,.,CASSITISTRESNQPQHF,TGTGCCAGTAGTATCACTATCTCTACCAGGGAGAGCAATCAGCCCCAGCATTTT
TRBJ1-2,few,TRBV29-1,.,CSVDSRSYGYTF,TGCAGCGTTGACAGCCGATCCTATGGCTACACCTTC
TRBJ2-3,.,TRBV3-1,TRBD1,CASSPLFFRQGFGSTDTQYF,TGTGCCAGCAGCCCTCTCTTCTTCAGACAGGGATTCGGGAGCACAGATACGCAGTATTTT
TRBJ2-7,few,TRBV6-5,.,CASSSRDYLYEQYF,TGTGCCAGCAGTAGCCGGGATTACCTCTACGAGCAGTACTTC
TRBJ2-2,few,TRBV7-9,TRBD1,CASSSQGADTGELFF,TGTGCCAGCAGCTCACAGGGGGCGGACACCGGGGAGCTGTTTTTT
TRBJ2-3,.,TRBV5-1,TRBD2,CASRRLTSGSDTQYF,TGCGCCAGCAGACGCCTGACTAGCGGATCAGATACGCAGTATTTT
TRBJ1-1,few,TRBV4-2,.,CASSQVPKGGTEAFF,TGTGCCAGCAGCCAAGTTCCTAAAGGGGGCACTGAAGCTTTCTTT
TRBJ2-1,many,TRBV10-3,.,CAISESVGSYYNEQFF,TGTGCCATCAGTGAGTCGGTCGGGAGTTACTACAATGAGCAGTTCTTC
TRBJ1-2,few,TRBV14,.,CASSQEVGGQGYGYTF,TGTGCCAGCAGCCAAGAAGTCGGCGGGCAGGGCTATGGCTACACCTTC
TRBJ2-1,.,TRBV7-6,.,CASSLDWGLHGEQFF,TGTGCCAGCAGCTTAGACTGGGGGCTTCACGGTGAGCAGTTCTTC
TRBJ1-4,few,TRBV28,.,CASSPSATGTNEKLFF,TGTGCCAGCAGCCCTTCGGCCACAGGGACTAATGAAAAACTGTTTTTT
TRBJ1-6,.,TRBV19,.,CASSRVPFTGTFSSPLHF,TGTGCCAGTAGCCGGGTTCCTTTCACCGGGACATTCAGTTCACCCCTCCACTTT
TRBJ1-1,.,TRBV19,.,CASSLREGTAFF,TGTGCCAGTAGTCTCCGGGAAGGGACAGCTTTCTTT
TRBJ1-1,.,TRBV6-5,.,CASSYSSAVEAFF,TGTGCCAGCAGTTACTCGAGCGCGGTGGAAGCTTTCTTT
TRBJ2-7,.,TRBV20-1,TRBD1,CSARSRDRGSPYEQYF,TGCAGTGCTAGATCCCGGGACAGGGGATCCCCGTACGAGCAGTACTTC
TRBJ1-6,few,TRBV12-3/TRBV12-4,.,CASSHRENSPLHF,TGTGCCAGCAGTCACCGGGAAAATTCACCCCTCCACTTT
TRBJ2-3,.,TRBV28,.,CASSSLLGPEADTQYF,TGTGCCAGCAGTTCACTCTTGGGGCCTGAGGCAGATACGCAGTATTTT
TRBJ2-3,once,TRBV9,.,CASSVGGGPSTDTQYF,TGTGCCAGCAGCGTAGGAGGGGGGCCAAGCACAGATACGCAGTATTTT
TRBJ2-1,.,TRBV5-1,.,CASSLKGGNEQFF,TGCGCCAGCAGCTTGAAAGGGGGCAATGAGCAGTTCTTC
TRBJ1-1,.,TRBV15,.,CATGEGGGRMAFF,TGTGCCACTGGGGAGGGGGGAGGCAGAATGGCTTTCTTT
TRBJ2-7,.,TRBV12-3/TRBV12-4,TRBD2,CASSPGLVHEQYF,TGTGCCAGCAGTCCCGGACTAGTCCACGAGCAGTACTTC
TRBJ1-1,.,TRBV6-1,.,CARSEVLEITEAFF,TGTGCCAGAAGTGAAGTTCTGGAGATCACTGAAGCTTTCTTT
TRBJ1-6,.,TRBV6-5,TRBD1,CASSYGTGGNSPLHF,TGTGCCAGCAGTTACGGGACAGGGGGCAATTCACCCCTCCACTTT
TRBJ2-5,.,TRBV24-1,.,CATSDLYGQETQYF,TGTGCCACCAGTGATTTGTACGGCCAAGAGACCCAGTACTTC
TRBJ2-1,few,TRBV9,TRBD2,CASSTPSGGADYNEQFF,TGTGCCAGCAGCACCCCTAGCGGGGGGGCCGACTACAATGAGCAGTTCTTC